The rows below give T cell receptor beta chains drawn from one sample of a study of CD8+CD57+ T cells in acquired aplastic anemia. TCRdb called the reads again in MiXCR, with one record for every CDR3 protein. The repertoire includes 150,000 to 200,000 distinct CDR3 sequences, almost 50% of them detected once, and roughly 13% sits in the top ten. The sequenced material came from sorted CD4+, CD8+, or CD8+CD57+ T cells (not recorded which) from PBMCs. The receptors originated from a human donor with aplastic anemia. The CDR3 runs from the conserved cysteine through the conserved F or W. The D gene is left open where the match is weak. Size tells how often a clone was seen (once, few, many) or the class of an expanded clone, and some rows leave it out.

v_gene: TRBV3-1
j_gene: TRBJ1-1
d_gene: -
abundance: many
CDR3aa: CASTENNLNTEAFF
CDR3nt: TGTGCCAGCACCGAAAACAACTTGAACACTGAAGCTTTCTTT

v_gene: TRBV10-1
j_gene: TRBJ2-3
d_gene: TRBD2
abundance: -
CDR3aa: CASSALGAGGTDTQYF
CDR3nt: TGCGCCAGCAGCGCGTTAGGGGCGGGGGGCACAGATACGCAGTATTTT

v_gene: TRBV27
j_gene: TRBJ2-7
d_gene: -
abundance: many
CDR3aa: CASSVSRGPSTGEQYF
CDR3nt: TGTGCCAGCAGTGTCAGTCGGGGACCATCGACTGGCGAGCAGTACTTC

v_gene: TRBV9
j_gene: TRBJ2-3
d_gene: TRBD2
abundance: -
CDR3aa: CASSVTSGATDTQYF
CDR3nt: TGTGCCAGCAGCGTTACTAGCGGGGCGACAGATACGCAGTATTTT

v_gene: TRBV6-1
j_gene: TRBJ2-7
d_gene: TRBD1
abundance: many
CDR3aa: CASSRDRSGYEQYF
CDR3nt: TGTGCCAGCAGTCGGGACAGGTCGGGCTACGAGCAGTACTTC

v_gene: TRBV29-1
j_gene: TRBJ2-5
d_gene: TRBD2
abundance: -
CDR3aa: CSVNGLADNQETQYF
CDR3nt: TGCAGCGTCAATGGACTAGCGGACAACCAAGAGACCCAGTACTTC

v_gene: TRBV3-1
j_gene: TRBJ2-3
d_gene: -
abundance: -
CDR3aa: CASSQDFRLHADTQYF
CDR3nt: TGTGCCAGCAGCCAAGATTTCAGGCTCCACGCAGATACGCAGTATTTT

v_gene: TRBV11-1
j_gene: TRBJ1-3
d_gene: -
abundance: -
CDR3aa: CASSLGGGIQISGNTIYF
CDR3nt: TGTGCCAGCAGCTTAGGTGGAGGGATCCAAATCTCTGGAAACACCATATATTTT

v_gene: TRBV19
j_gene: TRBJ2-1
d_gene: -
abundance: -
CDR3aa: CASSIFSGPREQFF
CDR3nt: TGTGCCAGTAGTATTTTCTCGGGTCCCAGAGAGCAGTTCTTC

v_gene: TRBV7-3
j_gene: TRBJ2-3
d_gene: -
abundance: once
CDR3aa: CASSPRVLSLDTQYF
CDR3nt: TGTGCCAGCAGCCCACGGGTACTGAGCTTGGATACGCAGTATTTT

v_gene: TRBV4-2
j_gene: TRBJ2-7
d_gene: -
abundance: many
CDR3aa: CASSQDLGGAPREQYF
CDR3nt: TGTGCCAGCAGCCAAGATCTAGGGGGGGCCCCTCGGGAGCAGTACTTC

v_gene: TRBV7-8
j_gene: TRBJ2-7
d_gene: TRBD1
abundance: many
CDR3aa: CASSLDRGSGEQYF
CDR3nt: TGTGCCAGCAGCTTAGACAGGGGATCCGGCGAGCAGTACTTC

v_gene: TRBV24-1
j_gene: TRBJ2-3
d_gene: -
abundance: -
CDR3aa: CASSLGGGPSTDTQYF
CDR3nt: TGTGCCAGCAGTTTAGGCGGCGGGCCAAGCACAGATACGCAGTATTTT

v_gene: TRBV29-1
j_gene: TRBJ2-7
d_gene: TRBD1
abundance: -
CDR3aa: CSVDPRQGYYEQYF
CDR3nt: TGCAGCGTCGACCCGAGACAGGGTTACTACGAGCAGTACTTC

v_gene: TRBV29-1
j_gene: TRBJ1-3
d_gene: -
abundance: many
CDR3aa: CSVEVLSGNTIYF
CDR3nt: TGCAGCGTTGAGGTTCTCTCTGGAAACACCATATATTTT

v_gene: TRBV7-9
j_gene: TRBJ2-7
d_gene: TRBD1
abundance: -
CDR3aa: CASSSRTGTVEQYF
CDR3nt: TGTGCCAGCAGCTCCCGGACAGGGACCGTCGAGCAGTACTTC

v_gene: TRBV2
j_gene: TRBJ2-7
d_gene: TRBD1
abundance: many
CDR3aa: CASGKPRTGGDEQYF
CDR3nt: TGTGCCAGCGGCAAGCCTCGGACAGGGGGCGACGAGCAGTACTTC

v_gene: TRBV29-1
j_gene: TRBJ2-1
d_gene: -
abundance: -
CDR3aa: CSVERKGRDEQFF
CDR3nt: TGCAGCGTTGAACGGAAGGGTAGGGATGAGCAGTTCTTC

v_gene: TRBV24-1
j_gene: TRBJ1-2
d_gene: -
abundance: few
CDR3aa: CATSAGLRYGYTF
CDR3nt: TGTGCCACCAGTGCCGGACTCCGCTATGGCTACACCTTC

v_gene: TRBV29-1
j_gene: TRBJ2-7
d_gene: TRBD1
abundance: -
CDR3aa: CSVDPGQGYREQYF
CDR3nt: TGCAGCGTCGATCCGGGACAGGGGTATCGCGAGCAGTACTTC

v_gene: TRBV20-1
j_gene: TRBJ2-7
d_gene: TRBD2
abundance: -
CDR3aa: CSARDPSGRTSSYEQYF
CDR3nt: TGCAGTGCTAGAGACCCAAGCGGGAGGACCAGTTCCTACGAGCAGTACTTC

v_gene: TRBV2
j_gene: TRBJ2-7
d_gene: -
abundance: medium-sized
CDR3aa: CASSRQEYEQYF
CDR3nt: TGTGCCAGCAGTAGACAGGAGTACGAGCAGTACTTC

v_gene: TRBV20-1
j_gene: TRBJ2-7
d_gene: TRBD1
abundance: -
CDR3aa: CSAMTGRSYEQYF
CDR3nt: TGCAGTGCTATGACAGGGCGCTCCTACGAGCAGTACTTC

v_gene: TRBV7-9
j_gene: TRBJ2-7
d_gene: TRBD2
abundance: -
CDR3aa: CASSSNGLAGEQYF
CDR3nt: TGTGCCAGCAGCTCTAATGGACTAGCGGGAGAGCAGTACTTC

v_gene: TRBV5-1
j_gene: TRBJ2-7
d_gene: -
abundance: few
CDR3aa: CASSLATASYEQYF
CDR3nt: TGCGCCAGCAGCTTGGCCACAGCCTCCTACGAGCAGTACTTC

v_gene: TRBV29-1
j_gene: TRBJ2-7
d_gene: -
abundance: -
CDR3aa: CSALGQSHEQYF
CDR3nt: TGCAGCGCCCTTGGACAATCCCACGAGCAGTACTTC

v_gene: TRBV20-1
j_gene: TRBJ2-7
d_gene: -
abundance: -
CDR3aa: CSARQNSGSEQYF
CDR3nt: TGCAGTGCTAGGCAGAATAGCGGCAGTGAGCAGTACTTC

v_gene: TRBV5-1
j_gene: TRBJ2-7
d_gene: TRBD2
abundance: -
CDR3aa: CASSLGRGGPSEQYF
CDR3nt: TGCGCCAGCAGCTTGGGTCGGGGGGGGCCCTCCGAGCAGTACTTC

v_gene: TRBV20-1
j_gene: TRBJ2-5
d_gene: -
abundance: -
CDR3aa: CSARIRLGAETQYF
CDR3nt: TGCAGTGCTAGGATCCGACTGGGGGCCGAGACCCAGTACTTC

v_gene: TRBV14
j_gene: TRBJ2-3
d_gene: TRBD2
abundance: many
CDR3aa: CASSYSGLAIDTQYF
CDR3nt: TGTGCCAGCAGCTATTCGGGACTAGCAATAGATACGCAGTATTTT

v_gene: TRBV24-1
j_gene: TRBJ2-3
d_gene: -
abundance: -
CDR3aa: CATSDPNPSPHTQYF
CDR3nt: TGTGCCACCAGTGATCCCAACCCTAGCCCCCATACGCAGTATTTT

v_gene: TRBV10-3
j_gene: TRBJ2-3
d_gene: TRBD2
abundance: -
CDR3aa: CAIGRETSGSAGGTDTQYF
CDR3nt: TGTGCCATCGGAAGGGAAACTAGCGGGAGTGCCGGGGGCACAGATACGCAGTATTTT

v_gene: TRBV4-2
j_gene: TRBJ1-1
d_gene: -
abundance: -
CDR3aa: CASSQDLEGDTEAFF
CDR3nt: TGTGCCAGCAGCCAAGATCTGGAGGGGGACACTGAAGCTTTCTTT

v_gene: TRBV5-5
j_gene: TRBJ2-3
d_gene: -
abundance: -
CDR3aa: CASSSGMRSTDTQYF
CDR3nt: TGTGCCAGCAGCTCCGGGATGAGGAGCACAGATACGCAGTATTTT

v_gene: TRBV13
j_gene: TRBJ2-2
d_gene: TRBD1
abundance: -
CDR3aa: CASSLVRGTGGLNTGELFF
CDR3nt: TGTGCCAGCAGCCTCGTCCGTGGGACAGGGGGTTTGAACACCGGGGAGCTGTTTTTT

v_gene: TRBV14
j_gene: TRBJ2-3
d_gene: -
abundance: -
CDR3aa: CASSQPASTDTQYF
CDR3nt: TGTGCCAGCAGCCAGCCAGCTAGCACAGATACGCAGTATTTT

v_gene: TRBV15
j_gene: TRBJ1-4
d_gene: -
abundance: few
CDR3aa: CATSRGNTEKLFF
CDR3nt: TGTGCCACCAGCAGAGGGAATACGGAAAAACTGTTTTTT

v_gene: TRBV9
j_gene: TRBJ1-6
d_gene: -
abundance: -
CDR3aa: CASSGIHLHF
CDR3nt: TGTGCCAGCAGCGGGATTCACCTCCACTTT

v_gene: TRBV10-3
j_gene: TRBJ2-3
d_gene: TRBD2
abundance: -
CDR3aa: CAMFSGRGPTDTQYF
CDR3nt: TGTGCCATGTTTAGCGGGAGGGGGCCCACAGATACGCAGTATTTT